This T cell receptor beta chain was retrieved from a study of cytomegalovirus exposure and HLA in healthy donors. Findings of the study overall: Compared with the approximately 680-donor mean, an Asian-associated ancestry cluster reportedly had fewer N-insertions, according to a later analysis.

PCR primers comprised 60 Vbeta and 13 Jbeta primers. Profiling relied on immunoSEQ multiplex PCR, and the TCRdb table lists in-frame clones only, not all of them. The data contain 200,000 to 250,000 clones, around 81% of them singletons. There are 14 residues in the CDR3. Germline CDR1 reads SGHRS; CDR2 reads YFSETQ. In its sample, this clone was seen a few times. Its antigen is undetermined. Specimen: PBMCs. The origin of this receptor is a woman in her fifties or sixties in good health and CMV-seropositive. V and J are TRBV5-1 and TRBJ2-5; the match to TRBD1 covers 8 bases. Gene TRBJ2-7 matches the end of the DNA better, so the J call may be wrong. The CDR3 nucleotides are TGCGCCAGCAGCTCCACCGGACAGGGTTACGAGCAGTACTTC. Residues: CASSSTGQGYEQYF.